Following are 8 T cell receptor beta chains from one sample sequenced in a study of cytomegalovirus exposure and HLA in healthy donors. PCR was performed using 60 Vbeta and 13 Jbeta primers. Generated by immunoSEQ multiplex PCR, the TCRdb table keeps only in-frame clones and is missing some. In the table there are roughly 250,000 clones, 65% to 85% of which are singletons. The sample consisted of PBMCs. The origin of the receptors is a female donor in good health and CMV-seronegative.

The genes are TRBV5-1 and TRBJ2-2, with 14 positions matching TRBD2. V shed 2 bases and J 6 bases; nucleotides not matched to a gene: 6. Germline lookup yields CDR1 SGHRS and CDR2 YFSETQ. The CDR3 covers 17 residues. The CDR3 DNA follows: TGCGCCAGCAGCTTTACAGGACTAGCGGGAGGAGCCGGGGAGCTGTTTTTT. Its protein product is CASSFTGLAGGAGELFF.

V and J are TRBV6-1 and TRBJ1-1; D remains unclear. Germline values: CDR1 MNHNS, CDR2 SASEGT. The CDR3 extends over 16 amino acids. Trimming removed 2 bases from V and 5 bases from J, with 18 bases in between. Written as DNA, the CDR3 is TGTGCCAGCAGTGAATGGTATACGTCGGGTGGAACTGAAGCTTTCTTT. It yields the protein CASSEWYTSGGTEAFF.

The chain links TRBV10-3 to TRBJ2-2; 15 bases match TRBD2. Germline trimming cut 4 bases from V and 0 bases from J; bases unmatched to any gene: 3. This CDR3 has 18 amino acids. Per the germline V gene, CDR1 is ENHRY and CDR2 is SYGVKD. CDR3: CAISGGLAGGPNTGELFF. In nucleotides, the CDR3 is TGTGCCATCAGTGGGGGACTAGCGGGAGGCCCGAACACCGGGGAGCTGTTTTTT.

This clone has only a few counts. The chain is built from TRBV11-2 and TRBJ2-2, with TRBD2 matching 8 bases. There are 15 residues in the CDR3. Per the germline V gene, CDR1 is SGHAT and CDR2 is FQNNGV. V lost 1 base, J lost 3 bases, and 1 base stayed unmatched. CDR3 DNA: TGTGCCAGCAGCTTAGTACTAGCGGACACCGGGGAGCTGTTTTTT. This encodes CASSLVLADTGELFF.

The chain is built from TRBV19 and TRBJ2-1; 8 bases match TRBD2. The CDR3 covers 19 residues. Germline V CDR1 and CDR2: LNHDA, SQIVND (reference sequence). V was clipped by 5 bases and J by 0 bases; unmatched bases: 15. This CDR3 reads CASSPAGGGPGSSYNEQFF. CDR3 coding DNA: TGTGCCAGTAGTCCCGCCGGGGGGGGACCCGGGAGCTCCTACAATGAGCAGTTCTTC. The complete variable domain, with remaining parts taken from reference TRBV19 and TRBJ2-1, reads DGGITQSPKYLFRKEGQNVTLSCEQNLNHDAMYWYRQDPGQGLRLIYYSQIVNDFQKGDIAEGYSVSREKKESFPLTVTSAQKNPTAFYLCASSPAGGGPGSSYNEQFFGPGTRLTVL.

The chain links TRBV7-9 to TRBJ1-4; TRBD1 aligns across 8 bases. CDR1 is SEHNR and CDR2 is FQNEAQ in the germline V gene (reference sequence). This CDR3 has 14 residues. The trim removed 5 bases at V and 3 bases at J, leaving 2 bases unmatched. The CDR3, as DNA: TGTGCCAGCAGCAGGACAGGGTCTAATGAAAAACTGTTTTTT. It codes for CASSRTGSNEKLFF.

This sequence joins TRBV6-6 and TRBJ2-5, with D unclear. The closer fit of TRBJ2-7 to the DNA end suggests the J call may be wrong. The CDR3 extends over 13 amino acids. From germline, CDR1 is MNHNY and CDR2 SVGAGI (reference sequence). As DNA, the CDR3 is TGTGCCAGCAGTTACGAGGCTGAGTACGAGCAGTACTTC. Its protein product is CASSYEAEYEQYF.

This clone was counted a few times. The chain has TRBV19 and TRBJ1-4; 9 bases line up with TRBD1. Unmatched junction bases numbered 6, after V lost 5 bases and J lost 8 bases. The CDR3 length is 14 residues. From germline, CDR1 is LNHDA and CDR2 SQIVND (reference sequence). DNA for the CDR3: TGTGCCAGTAGTGCACCGGGACAGGGAGAAAAACTGTTTTTT. Translated: CASSAPGQGEKLFF.